A single sample is the source of the 20 T cell receptor beta chains below, sequenced in a study of T cells in women clearing cervical HPV infection. Measured with immunoSEQ multiplex PCR; TCRdb has only the in-frame clones, and not every one. Its listing shows 19,000 or so clones. Sequencing was carried out using blood buffy coat. Source of these receptors: a woman aged 18 to 75 with a cervical HPV16 infection that either progressed to CIN3+ or cleared (not recorded which).

On this clone itself: The CDR3 goes on 3 residues after the read ends, and that part is filled in from the germline J gene. V gene TRBV2 combines with J gene TRBJ1-5; perhaps TRBD1 as D (6 bases). CDR1 is SNHLY, CDR2 FYNNEI, per germline. V was shortened by 4 bases and J by 2 bases, with 21 bases between the two germline ends. The length of the CDR3 is 18 residues. The CDR3 bases that were read are TGTGCCAGCAGTGGACGGCAGGGGATAGGGCCGGGCAATCAGCCC. It yields the protein CASSGRQGIGPGNQP. In full, the CDR3 reads CASSGRQGIGPGNQPQHF.

Concerning this clone itself: The read terminates 3 residues ahead of where the CDR3 ends, so the germline J gene completes it. This chain connects TRBV29-1 to TRBJ2-7; no definite D call. Trimming cost V 4 bases and J 1 base, with 8 bases left between them. The CDR3 is 12 residues long. Germline V gene sequence: CDR1 SQVTM, CDR2 ANQGSEA. CDR3 amino acids: CSVVEGSYEQYF. Partial CDR3 DNA: TGCAGCGTTGTTGAAGGGTCCTACGAG.

On this clone itself: Read sequence stops 3 residues before the CDR3 end, and the germline J gene provides the missing end. The chain has TRBV7-6 and TRBJ1-2; 11 bases line up with TRBD1. The CDR3 extends over 16 amino acids. Germline values: CDR1 SGHVS, CDR2 FNYEAQ. The sequenced part of the CDR3 DNA is TGTGCCAGCAGCCCATGGACAGGGGGCGAATCCTACGAC. Encoded protein: CASSPWTGGESYD. The whole CDR3 sequence is CASSPWTGGESYDYTF. Complete variable domain (other parts from reference TRBV7-6 and TRBJ1-2): GAGVSQSPRYKVTKRGQDVALRCDPISGHVSLYWYRQALGQGPEFLTYFNYEAQQDKSGLPNDRFSAERPEGSISTLTIQRTEQRDSAMYRCASSPWTGGESYDYTFGSGTRLTVV.

For this clone: The read terminates 3 residues ahead of where the CDR3 ends, so the germline J gene completes it. This chain joins TRBV19 and TRBJ1-4, with TRBD1 identical over 7 bases. This CDR3 region has 14 residues. V lost 6 bases and J lost 4; bases outside the gene matches: 5. CDR1 LNHDA and CDR2 SQIVND come from the germline V gene (reference sequence). CDR3 bases read: TGTGCCAGTAGCGGGACAGCTCGTAATGAAAAA. Its translation is CASSGTARNEK. The full CDR3 protein is CASSGTARNEKLFF.

In regard to this clone: Read sequence stops 3 residues before the CDR3 end, and the germline J gene provides the missing end. V is TRBV28 and J is TRBJ2-1; TRBD1 agrees at 9 bases. CDR3 length: 16 amino acids. The ends lost 0 bases at V and 9 bases at J; junction bases unmatched: 9. Germline V gives CDR1 MDHEN, CDR2 SYDVKM. Partial CDR3 DNA: TGTGCCAGCAGTTTATGCGGGGGACAGGGATTGTGTGAG. Its protein is CASSLCGGQGLCE. The entire CDR3 sequence reads CASSLCGGQGLCEQFF.

About this clone: Read data end 3 residues before the CDR3 end; the end is taken from the germline J gene. V gene TRBV7-2 combines with J gene TRBJ2-7; D possibly corresponds to TRBD1 (6 bases). The germline V gene encodes CDR1 SGHTA and CDR2 FQGNSA. Trimming pared 5 bases from V and 4 bases from J, leaving 15 bases between. The CDR3 is 14 amino acids. CDR3 DNA, as far as it was read: TGTGCCAGCAGCAGAGCCGGGACAACATACGAG. Translation gives CASSRAGTTYE. The entire CDR3 reads CASSRAGTTYEQYF.

As for this clone: Read coverage stops 3 residues before the CDR3 terminus; the germline J gene supplies the remainder. This chain links TRBV5-1 with TRBJ1-2; 9 positions match TRBD1. This CDR3 has 15 amino acids. V was clipped by 5 bases and J by 6 bases; unmatched bases: 11. Germline V lookup: CDR1 SGHRS, CDR2 YFSETQ. Here the CDR3 reads CASSAGSTGGHGYTF. CDR3 DNA (partial): TGCGCCAGCAGTGCGGGATCTACAGGGGGCCATGGC.

Comments on this clone: The read ends 3 residues early relative to the CDR3; the germline J gene fills the gap. The genes are TRBV28 and TRBJ2-5, with no clear D. This CDR3 comprises 14 residues. Germline V CDR1 and CDR2: MDHEN, SYDVKM. Trimming took 1 base from V and 4 from J, leaving 10 bases between them. The DNA read from the CDR3 is TGTGCCAGCAGTTTATATACAGCACTAGAGACC. Encoded protein: CASSLYTALET. The entire CDR3 sequence reads CASSLYTALETQYF.

Worth noting for this clone: The CDR3 end lies 3 residues beyond the end of the read and is filled in from the germline J gene. The V gene is TRBV11-2, the J gene TRBJ1-6; 7 bases align to TRBD1. The CDR3 is 15 residues long. The germline gives CDR1 SGHAT, CDR2 FQNNGV. V lost 4 bases to trimming and J lost 5 bases; unmatched junction nucleotides: 5. CDR3 region: CASSSEGTDNSPLHF. Partial CDR3 DNA: TGTGCCAGCAGCTCTGAGGGGACAGATAATTCACCC.

To note about this clone: The read stops 3 residues short of the end of the CDR3; the missing end is completed from the germline J gene. This chain joins TRBV18 and TRBJ2-7; 7 bases agree with TRBD1. This CDR3 has 14 residues. V lost 6 bases and J lost 1; bases outside the gene matches: 6. Germline loops: CDR1 KGHSH, CDR2 LQKENI. The covered CDR3 bases are TGTGCCAGCTCCAAGGGGGCCCAATCCTACGAG. Its translation: CASSKGAQSYE. The entire CDR3 is CASSKGAQSYEQYF. The full variable domain, rest sourced from reference TRBV18 and TRBJ2-7, is NAGVMQNPRHLVRRRGQEARLRCSPMKGHSHVYWYRQLPEEGLKFMVYLQKENIIDESGMPKERFSAEFPKEGPSILRIQQVVRGDSAAYFCASSKGAQSYEQYFGPGTRLTVT.

About this clone: The CDR3 is cut off 3 residues early in the read; its end comes from the germline J gene. V usage is TRBV2 and J usage is TRBJ1-1; D is uncertain. Per germline, CDR1 SNHLY and CDR2 FYNNEI. This CDR3 is built from 15 residues. The V end was cut by 2 bases, the J end by 5 bases, with 15 bases between. CDR3 DNA (partial): TGTGCCAGCAGTGAAAACTACCACTCGGGGACTGAA. It encodes CASSENYHSGTE. The whole CDR3 region reads CASSENYHSGTEAFF.

As to this clone: Read coverage stops 3 residues before the CDR3 terminus; the germline J gene supplies the remainder. The rearrangement links TRBV30 to TRBJ1-1; D ambiguous. Germline V gene lookup returns CDR1 GTSNPN and CDR2 SVGIG (reference sequence). This CDR3 has 13 residues. Trimming cost V 2 bases and J 5 bases, with 12 bases left between them. The CDR3 sequence is CAWSPPNWTEAFF. CDR3 bases read: TGTGCCTGGAGTCCTCCCAACTGGACTGAA. Full variable domain (rest looked up from reference TRBV30 and TRBJ1-1): SQTIHQWPATLVQPVGSPLSLECTVEGTSNPNLYWYRQAAGRGLQLLFYSVGIGQISSEVPQNLSASRPQDRQFILSSKKLLLSDSGFYLCAWSPPNWTEAFFGQGTRLTVV.

A word on this clone: The CDR3 goes on 3 residues after the read ends, and that part is filled in from the germline J gene. The chain employs TRBV30 and TRBJ2-7; 7 bases line up with TRBD2. Germline assignment: CDR1 GTSNPN and CDR2 SVGIG (reference sequence). J lost 1 base, V lost 2 bases, and 8 bases had no gene match. The CDR3 loop spans 15 amino acids. CDR3 region: CAWSKGLFRSYEQYF. CDR3 DNA (partial): TGTGCCTGGAGTAAGGGACTATTTAGGTCCTACGAG.

As to this clone: The sequenced fragment ends 3 residues before the CDR3 boundary, so the rest is inferred from the germline J gene. The V and J genes are TRBV20-1 and TRBJ1-4; TRBD1 matches 7 bases. The junction had 11 bases not matched to a gene; V was cut back by 0 bases and J by 4 bases. Germline values: CDR1 DFQATT, CDR2 SNEGSKA (reference sequence). The CDR3 totals 17 residues. The CDR3 sequence: CSARDVAGGNINEKLFF. The covered CDR3 bases are TGCAGTGCTAGAGATGTGGCAGGGGGGAACATTAATGAAAAA.

Notes on this clone: The CDR3 end falls 3 residues outside the read, so it is completed with the germline J gene. J is TRBJ2-5 and V is TRBV19, with a weak D call TRBD1 (5 bases). Germline-derived CDR1 and CDR2 are LNHDA and SQIVND (reference sequence). The CDR3 totals 14 residues. With 5 bases removed from V and 7 bases from J, the gap between germline ends came to 17 bases. The CDR3 loop reads CASSARWGLVTQYF. CDR3 bases read: TGTGCCAGTAGTGCTCGCTGGGGCCTGGTGACC.

Comment on this clone: The read ends 3 residues before the CDR3 terminus; that terminus is restored from the germline J gene. The chain has TRBV7-3 and TRBJ1-1, with TRBD1 identical over 9 bases. Germline V lookup: CDR1 SGHTA, CDR2 FQGTGA. The junction had 20 bases not matched to a gene; V was cut back by 1 base and J by 5 bases. CDR3 length equals 20 residues. This CDR3 is CASSLNFRPGTGSRVTEAFF. The sequenced CDR3 bases are TGTGCCAGCAGCTTAAACTTCAGACCCGGGACAGGGTCTCGGGTTACTGAA.

In the case of this clone: Coverage ceases 3 residues before the CDR3 finishes, and the germline J gene fills in the end. The chain couples TRBV6-2 or TRBV6-3 to TRBJ2-5; 9 nucleotides agree with TRBD1. CDR3 length equals 17 residues. Trimming at V came to 6 bases and at J to 0 bases, leaving 11 bases not matched to a gene. CDR1 is MNHEY and CDR2 is SVGEGT in the germline V gene. The CDR3: CASSPGQGMGYQETQYF. The sequenced CDR3 bases are TGTGCCAGCAGCCCGGGACAGGGAATGGGGTACCAAGAGACC.

A remark on this clone: The read gets to within 3 residues of the CDR3 end, and the germline J gene fills in the rest. The genes are TRBV27 and TRBJ2-5, with D maybe TRBD1 (5 bases). CDR1 and CDR2 (germline): MNHEY, SMNVEV (reference sequence). V gave up 2 bases and J gave up 2 bases, with 12 bases separating them. This CDR3 spans 15 amino acids. The CDR3 sequence is CASSLHRQLQETQYF. The part of the CDR3 DNA that was read is TGTGCCAGCAGTTTACATAGACAGTTACAAGAGACC.

Remarks on this clone: Read data end 3 residues before the CDR3 end; the end is taken from the germline J gene. This rearrangement joins TRBV7-2 to TRBJ2-7, with 7 bases fitting TRBD1. Germline V gives CDR1 SGHTA, CDR2 FQGNSA. The length of the CDR3 is 15 residues. Germline trimming cut 4 bases from V and 2 bases from J; bases unmatched to any gene: 8. CDR3: CASSWFRDRTYEQYF. The CDR3 bases that were read are TGTGCCAGCAGCTGGTTCCGGGACAGAACCTACGAG.

A note on this clone: The read terminates 3 residues before the CDR3 end, so the remaining end is supplied by the germline J gene. The rearrangement uses TRBV7-2 and TRBJ1-2; 10 bases are shared with TRBD1. In germline, CDR1 is SGHTA, CDR2 FQGNSA. The CDR3 spans 14 residues. Incomplete CDR3 DNA: TGTGCCAGCAGCCCTGGGACAGGGGCAGATACC. Encoded protein: CASSPGTGADT. The whole CDR3 protein reads CASSPGTGADTYTF.